This T cell receptor beta chain originates from a study of blood T cells in healthy people across ages. The junction had 7 bases not matched to a gene; V was cut back by 4 bases and J by 8 bases. Germline CDR1 is ENHRY and CDR2 is SYGVKD. The CDR3 runs to 13 residues. Peripheral blood samples of 9 to 10 milliliters were drawn from each donor. There were at least 6 micrograms of total RNA extracted from every sample. The second PCR ran roughly 7 to 12 cycles with a sample-barcoded 5' primer and J-beta primers. In TCRdb, the 5' RACE reads were re-called with MiXCR into one record per CDR3 protein. The table shows around 1,100,000 distinct CDR3 sequences, with 35% to 40% occurring only once. This clonotype was seen a handful of times. Its specificity is unknown. Findings and limits, study-wide: TCR beta diversity per million T cells fell roughly linearly with age.

The chain links TRBV10-3 to TRBJ1-2, with 7 bases that match TRBD1. This sequence was found in a man between 18 and 29 years old in good health. Sequenced input: blood. The CDR3 region is CAISAGTEMGYTF. CDR3 DNA sequence: TGTGCCATCAGTGCGGGGACAGAGATGGGCTACACCTTC.